The 25 T cell receptor beta chains reported below all come from one sample, sequenced in a study of OX40 agonist ivuxolimab in advanced cancers. Receptor libraries were prepared by the immunoSEQ multiplex PCR assay. Entries here come from immuneACCESS through TCRdb and include only in-frame sequences with V and J called. Some clones fail to appear in such tables; in the studies checked, an unresolved V gene covers under half of the shortfall, and the cause of the remainder is unknown. For this sample there are 80,000 or so clones; around 85% appear just once. More than 2% of the sample goes to the ten largest clones. The source was CD4+ or CD8+ T cells sorted from blood, collected in a trial of the OX40 agonist ivuxolimab. The receptors were sampled from an adult with an advanced solid tumor such as melanoma, head and neck, liver or kidney cancer.

The chain links TRBV2 to TRBJ2-7; TRBD2 is a possible D gene (5 bases). Germline V gives CDR1 SNHLY, CDR2 FYNNEI. The V end lost 1 base, the J end lost 9 bases, and 10 bases lay between the germline ends. This CDR3 contains 12 residues. For the CDR3, the DNA is TGTGCCAGCAGTGAAGGGGGAGATGGGCAGTACTTC. Encoded protein: CASSEGGDGQYF.

The rearrangement links TRBV30 to TRBJ2-3, with D maybe TRBD1 (5 bases). The CDR3 is made up of 14 amino acids. From germline, CDR1 is GTSNPN and CDR2 SVGIG (reference sequence). The V gene lost 5 bases and the J gene lost 3 bases, with 15 bases spanning the gap. In nucleotides, the CDR3 is TGTGCCTGGCGGGCAGGGATCGGGACAGATACGCAGTATTTT. The encoded protein is CAWRAGIGTDTQYF. Using reference TRBV30 and TRBJ2-3 for the parts outside the CDR3, the full variable domain is SQTIHQWPATLVQPVGSPLSLECTVEGTSNPNLYWYRQAAGRGLQLLFYSVGIGQISSEVPQNLSASRPQDRQFILSSKKLLLSDSGFYLCAWRAGIGTDTQYFGPGTRLTVL.

This clone was seen only once. The chain joins TRBV5-6 to TRBJ2-3, with TRBD1 matching 8 bases. The V gene's germline CDR1 is SGHDT and CDR2 YYEEEE. Trimming at V came to 3 bases and at J to 4 bases, leaving 1 base not matched to a gene. The CDR3 is 13 amino acids. The CDR3 nucleotides are TGTGCCAGCAGCTCCAGGGGGCCAGATACGCAGTATTTT. This gives the protein CASSSRGPDTQYF.

V and J are TRBV28 and TRBJ1-2; 7 bases map to TRBD1. V dropped 5 bases and J dropped 3; count of bases not matched to a gene: 6. This CDR3 has 14 amino acids. Germline V lookup: CDR1 MDHEN, CDR2 SYDVKM. This chain's CDR3 is CASSHRGEYYGYTF. CDR3 nucleotides: TGTGCCAGCAGTCACAGGGGAGAGTACTATGGCTACACCTTC.

This clone was found a few times. The CDR3 reads CASSEPRLGPQHF. The CDR3 nucleotides read TGTGCCAGCAGTGAGCCCCGTTTAGGGCCCCAGCATTTT. The rearrangement joins TRBV6-1 to TRBJ1-5; D not resolved. The CDR3 contains 13 residues. Per the germline V gene, CDR1 is MNHNS and CDR2 is SASEGT. With 3 bases removed from V and 9 bases from J, the gap between germline ends came to 12 bases.

The CDR3 region is CSVSRDRGNTGELFF. The CDR3 nucleotides read TGCAGCGTTTCCCGGGACAGGGGCAACACCGGGGAGCTGTTTTTT. The chain links TRBV29-1 to TRBJ2-2; 10 bases align to TRBD1. After removal of 5 bases from V and 2 bases from J, the junction contained 5 bases not matched to a gene. The CDR3 runs to 15 residues. The germline gives CDR1 SQVTM, CDR2 ANQGSEA.

This chain joins TRBV4-1 and TRBJ1-2; 7 bases line up with TRBD1. The ends lost 7 bases at V and 4 bases at J; junction bases unmatched: 9. CDR1 and CDR2 (germline): MGHRA, YSYEKL. This CDR3 contains 14 residues. The CDR3 reads CASNNGQAGYGYTF. CDR3 DNA sequence: TGCGCCAGCAACAACGGACAGGCCGGCTATGGCTACACCTTC.

This chain links TRBV21-1 with TRBJ1-1; the table's D gene call, TRBD1, was not cross checked with the DNA. TRBV21-1 is given as a pseudogene. The CDR3 runs to 14 residues. Written as DNA, the CDR3 is TGTGCCAGCAGCAAGTCAGTAATGAACACTGAAGCTTTCTTT. It specifies CASSKSVMNTEAFF.

This clone has only one observation. V is TRBV19 and J is TRBJ2-3; 8 nucleotides agree with TRBD2. V shed 4 bases and J 3 bases; nucleotides not matched to a gene: 6. CDR1 and CDR2 from the germline V gene are LNHDA and SQIVND (reference sequence). This CDR3 spans 15 amino acids. This CDR3 reads CASSNPGGPTDTQYF. The CDR3 region has the DNA TGTGCCAGTAGTAATCCGGGGGGGCCTACAGATACGCAGTATTTT.

This chain links TRBV7-3 with TRBJ2-7; D uncertain. Germline lookup yields CDR1 SGHTA and CDR2 FQGTGA. Trimming removed 0 bases at V and 5 bases at J, with 8 bases between. CDR3 length: 13 amino acids. The CDR3 nucleotides are TGTGCCAGCAGCTTAACATGGGTCGACGAGCAGTACTTC. Amino acid sequence: CASSLTWVDEQYF.

The chain employs TRBV15 and TRBJ2-2, with D perhaps TRBD2 (6 bases). V was trimmed by 0 bases and J by 7 bases, leaving 15 bases between them. The CDR3 covers 16 residues. Per germline, CDR1 LNHNV and CDR2 YYDKDF (reference sequence). In DNA form, the CDR3 reads TGTGCCACCAGCAGAGATCTATCGGCGGGACGCGGGGAGCTGTTTTTT. Its protein is CATSRDLSAGRGELFF. Complete variable domain (other parts from reference TRBV15 and TRBJ2-2): DAMVIQNPRYQVTQFGKPVTLSCSQTLNHNVMYWYQQKSSQAPKLLFHYYDKDFNNEADTPDNFQSRRPNTSFCFLDIRSPGLGDTAMYLCATSRDLSAGRGELFFGEGSRLTVL.

V usage is TRBV5-4 and J usage is TRBJ2-1; no firm D call. CDR3 length: 15 residues. Per the germline V gene, CDR1 is SGHNT and CDR2 is YYREEE (reference sequence). The V and J ends lost 2 bases and 2 bases respectively, with 11 bases between them. In nucleotides, the CDR3 is TGTGCCAGCAGCTTCCCAGGACGGCCCTACAATGAGCAGTTCTTC. The encoded protein is CASSFPGRPYNEQFF.

The rearrangement uses TRBV4-3 and TRBJ1-2; no definite D call. CDR1 and CDR2 (germline): LGHNA, YSLEER. This CDR3 region has 13 residues. V was cut by 1 base and J by 12 bases, with 15 bases left in between. CDR3 DNA: TGCGCCAGCAGCCAAGGAACGGGAGCCGATCACACCTTC. Residues: CASSQGTGADHTF.

V usage is TRBV7-3 and J usage is TRBJ2-5; D is unclear. Germline lookup yields CDR1 SGHTA and CDR2 FQGTGA. V shed 1 base and J shed 4 bases, with 7 bases lying between them. The CDR3 length is 13 residues. The CDR3 loop reads CASSLSRGETQYF. The CDR3 DNA reads as TGTGCCAGCAGCTTAAGCAGAGGAGAGACCCAGTACTTC.

The rearrangement links TRBV11-3 to TRBJ2-3; D gene unclear. This CDR3 region has 12 residues. The V end lost 3 bases, the J end lost 5 bases, and 6 bases lay between the germline ends. CDR1 and CDR2 (germline): SGHNT, YENEEA. The CDR3 region is CASSLREDTQYF. The CDR3 coding sequence is TGTGCCAGCAGCTTGCGTGAAGATACGCAGTATTTT.

The chain couples TRBV5-1 to TRBJ2-3, with D possibly matching TRBD1 (5 bases). V dropped 0 bases and J dropped 2 bases, with 7 bases sitting between them. This CDR3 contains 14 residues. Per germline, CDR1 SGHRS and CDR2 YFSETQ. The DNA for the CDR3 is TGCGCCAGCAGCTTGGGACAGTTCACAGATACGCAGTATTTT. This sequence encodes CASSLGQFTDTQYF. Full variable domain (outside the CDR3, taken from reference TRBV5-1 and TRBJ2-3): KAGVTQTPRYLIKTRGQQVTLSCSPISGHRSVSWYQQTPGQGLQFLFEYFSETQRNKGNFPGRFSGRQFSNSRSEMNVSTLELGDSALYLCASSLGQFTDTQYFGPGTRLTVL.

The chain couples TRBV11-2 to TRBJ2-7, with a weak D call TRBD1 (7 bases). This CDR3 is built from 14 residues. The V and J ends lost 3 bases and 4 bases respectively, with 13 bases between them. Germline V gene lookup returns CDR1 SGHAT and CDR2 FQNNGV. The CDR3 DNA is TGTGCCAGCAGCTTGGGCAGGGGGGCGTACGAGCAGTACTTC. Amino acids: CASSLGRGAYEQYF. Together with reference TRBV11-2 and TRBJ2-7, the CDR3 gives the full variable domain: EAGVAQSPRYKIIEKRQSVAFWCNPISGHATLYWYQQILGQGPKLLIQFQNNGVVDDSQLPKDRFSAERLKGVDSTLKIQPAKLEDSAVYLCASSLGRGAYEQYFGPGTRLTVT.

This chain joins TRBV28 and TRBJ1-2; tentative D call: TRBD1 (6 bases). Germline assignment: CDR1 MDHEN and CDR2 SYDVKM. The V gene lost 6 bases and the J gene lost 8 bases, with 19 bases spanning the gap. The CDR3 totals 14 residues. CDR3 sequence (DNA): TGTGCCAGCAGACTTCCGGGGGGGGCTGGGGGCTACACCTTC. This translates into CASRLPGGAGGYTF.

V and J are TRBV5-5 and TRBJ1-4, with D perhaps TRBD1 (5 bases). V was clipped by 0 bases and J by 8 bases, with 17 bases between them. Per the germline V gene, CDR1 is SGHKS and CDR2 is YYEKEE (reference sequence). The CDR3 loop spans 16 amino acids. CDR3 protein: CASSLVYQGRGEKLFF. The CDR3 bases are TGTGCCAGCAGCTTGGTTTATCAGGGAAGGGGCGAAAAACTGTTTTTT.

This clone has just a few counts. A read error may produce the germline difference seen at one junction end. The chain carries TRBV7-2 and TRBJ2-7, with 12 bases fitting TRBD2. This CDR3 spans 13 amino acids. The V gene's germline CDR1 is SGHTA and CDR2 FQGNSA. The CDR3 nucleotides read TGTGCCAGCAGCCCCGATGGACTAGCGGGATATAGCTTC. It codes for CASSPDGLAGYSF.

The chain is built from TRBV28 and TRBJ1-4, with TRBD1 as a possible D gene (5 bases). V was cut by 3 bases and J by 4 bases, with 9 bases left in between. The CDR3 sequence is 14 residues long. Germline V gene data show CDR1 as MDHEN and CDR2 as SYDVKM. The CDR3 DNA reads as TGTGCCAGCAGTTTCTCAGGGCATAATGAAAAACTGTTTTTT. Translated, it gives CASSFSGHNEKLFF.

In its sample, this clone was seen once. The chain employs TRBV27 and TRBJ2-7, with a possible D match to TRBD2 (5 bases). The CDR3 has 14 amino acids. V lost 3 bases, J lost 6 bases, and 15 bases lay in between. Germline CDR1 is MNHEY and CDR2 is SMNVEV (reference sequence). The DNA of the CDR3 is TGTGCCAGCAGTTTCAGAAGGCCACTAGGCGAGCAGTACTTC. Protein sequence: CASSFRRPLGEQYF.

This chain joins TRBV6-4 and TRBJ2-2; no reliable D call. Trimming took off 1 base at V and 2 bases at J, with 11 bases between the two ends. Looked up from germline, CDR1 is MRHNA and CDR2 is SNTAGT. The CDR3 is made up of 16 amino acids. CDR3 DNA sequence: TGTGCCAGCAGTGACTATCCCGGCTCCAACACCGGGGAGCTGTTTTTT. Encoded protein: CASSDYPGSNTGELFF.

The chain uses TRBV2 and TRBJ2-3; TRBD2 aligns across 8 bases. This CDR3 region has 16 residues. Germline assignment: CDR1 SNHLY and CDR2 FYNNEI. Trimming removed 4 bases from V and 5 bases from J; junction bases left unmatched: 11. CDR3 in DNA: TGTGCCAGCAGTGCTCTGGGGAGCGGGGGACTAGATACGCAGTATTTT. Translation gives CASSALGSGGLDTQYF.

The rearrangement joins TRBV30 to TRBJ2-2, with 8 nucleotides matching TRBD1. The CDR3 sequence is 15 residues long. CDR1 is GTSNPN, CDR2 SVGIG, per germline (reference sequence). V shed 6 bases, J shed 5 bases, and the junction held 11 bases outside the gene matches. The CDR3 loop is CACQPRTGNTGELFF. DNA for the CDR3: TGTGCCTGCCAGCCACGGACAGGGAATACCGGGGAGCTGTTTTTT. Using reference TRBV30 and TRBJ2-2 for the parts outside the CDR3, the full variable domain is SQTIHQWPATLVQPVGSPLSLECTVEGTSNPNLYWYRQAAGRGLQLLFYSVGIGQISSEVPQNLSASRPQDRQFILSSKKLLLSDSGFYLCACQPRTGNTGELFFGEGSRLTVL.